The 8 T cell receptor beta chains reported below all come from one sample, sequenced in a study of T-cell reconstitution after alpha-beta-depleted transplantation in children. The TCRbeta library was prepared with unique molecular identifiers. A single record per CDR3 protein comes from TCRdb applying MiXCR to the PCR reads. The sample contains 600,000 to 700,000 distinct CDR3 sequences, about an eighth of which appear only once. This sample comprised PBMCs, obtained before TCRalphabeta/CD19-depleted stem cell transplant. The receptor set was obtained from a girl aged 2-10 years with congenital amegakaryocytic thrombocytopenia, due to receive a stem cell transplant.

This clonotype was observed at least ten times. The chain links TRBV10-3 to TRBJ2-1, with a possible D match to TRBD2 (6 bases). Germline CDR1 ENHRY, CDR2 SYGVKD. The ends were cut back, 2 bases at V and 5 bases at J, with 13 bases in the middle. CDR3 length: 15 residues. CDR3 sequence (DNA): TGTGCCATCAGTGAGACCGGGACTGCCAACAATGAGCAGTTCTTC. Translated: CAISETGTANNEQFF.

This clonotype was picked up a small number of times. The V call is TRBV5-6, the J call TRBJ2-5; unclear D gene. This CDR3 spans 14 amino acids. The V end was cut by 4 bases, the J end by 2 bases, with 12 bases between. Germline V CDR1 and CDR2: SGHDT, YYEEEE. CDR3 DNA sequence: TGTGCCAGCAGCCCCACCCGGACGCAAGAGACCCAGTACTTC. It translates to CASSPTRTQETQYF.

This clonotype was seen a handful of times. The CDR3 reads CASSLVSLRSDTGELFF. As DNA, the CDR3 is TGTGCCAGCAGTTTGGTTTCCCTGCGGAGCGACACCGGGGAGCTGTTTTTT. The chain employs TRBV12-3 or TRBV12-4 and TRBJ2-2; no clear D gene. Between the trimmed V and J ends, which lost 3 bases and 3 bases, there was a span of 17 bases. The CDR3 runs to 17 residues.

This clonotype was recorded at least ten times. The chain has TRBV12-3 or TRBV12-4 and TRBJ2-1; D call uncertain. V gave up 10 bases and J gave up 4 bases, with 11 bases separating them. This CDR3 has 12 residues. CDR3 loop: CATRSPYNEQFF. The DNA of the CDR3 is TGTGCCACCAGATCACCGTACAATGAGCAGTTCTTC.

V usage is TRBV14 and J usage is TRBJ2-1; D might be TRBD2 (5 bases). Germline V gene data show CDR1 as SGHDN and CDR2 as FVKESK. CDR3 size: 14 residues. V lost 4 bases and J lost 6, with 13 bases in between. The CDR3 spells CASSPGSVFNEQFF. CDR3 nucleotide sequence: TGTGCCAGCAGCCCGGGATCTGTGTTCAATGAGCAGTTCTTC.

There are a few counts of this clonotype. The chain employs TRBV2 and TRBJ1-1; D not certain. Germline V gives CDR1 SNHLY, CDR2 FYNNEI. With 1 base removed from V and 6 bases from J, the gap between germline ends came to 9 bases. The CDR3 runs 13 residues. Written as DNA, the CDR3 is TGTGCCAGCAGTGAAGGGTACTTCCCTGAAGCTTTCTTT. Its protein is CASSEGYFPEAFF.

This clonotype was seen ten or more times. The rearrangement joins TRBV11-2 to TRBJ2-4; the match to TRBD2 covers 7 bases. Germline CDR1 SGHAT, CDR2 FQNNGV. Germline trimming cut 5 bases from V and 0 bases from J; bases unmatched to any gene: 16. The CDR3 consists of 19 residues. The CDR3 bases are TGTGCCAGCAGCCCTGAACCTAGCGGAGACGTAAAAGCCAAAAACATTCAGTACTTC. Amino acid sequence: CASSPEPSGDVKAKNIQYF.

This clonotype was seen ten or more times. The gene calls are TRBV7-2 and TRBJ2-1; 8 nucleotides line up with TRBD1. Per germline, CDR1 SGHTA and CDR2 FQGNSA. The CDR3 extends over 16 amino acids. With V trimmed by 3 bases and J by 0 bases, 4 bases remained unmatched. Here the CDR3 reads CASSLQGASSYNEQFF. The CDR3 nucleotides read TGTGCCAGCAGCTTGCAGGGGGCAAGCTCCTACAATGAGCAGTTCTTC.